These 18 T cell receptor beta chains were sequenced from one sample in a study of regulatory T cells in long-lasting Graves disease. CDR3 regions were amplified by Arm-PCR using iRepertoire HTBI primers to build TCR beta libraries. Via MiXCR, TCRdb re-called the multiplex PCR reads, giving one row per CDR3 protein. The top ten clones hold about 10% of a sample with almost 450,000 distinct CDR3 sequences, 16% of them seen once. As for time point: newly diagnosed GD, antithyroid drugs for less than 3 months. The TCR library used RNA extracted from PBMCs. Separately, the same data were catalogued under a study of T cells in Graves' hyperthyroidism and ophthalmopathy.

The sequencing here drew on peripheral blood mononuclear cells (PBMCs), taken at new diagnosis, from a patient treated with antithyroid drugs. Receptor source: a woman aged 25 to 39 with Graves disease.

The chain recombines TRBV28 with TRBJ2-2; 10 bases map to TRBD1. This CDR3 spans 17 amino acids. V was pared by 7 bases and J by 6 bases, with 14 bases of the junction left unmatched. Germline CDR1 is MDHEN and CDR2 is SYDVKM. The CDR3 DNA reads as TGTGCCAGCAAGAGTAGGGGACAGGGGTTTACGGCCGGGGAGCTGTTTTTT. Its translation is CASKSRGQGFTAGELFF.

Many counts were recorded for this clonotype. V usage is TRBV2 and J usage is TRBJ2-7; 7 bases fit TRBD2. Trimming cost V 5 bases and J 5 bases; bases outside gene matches: 3. Germline CDR1 SNHLY, CDR2 FYNNEI. The CDR3 spans 12 residues. The CDR3 sequence: CASSFLADEQYF. As DNA, the CDR3 is TGTGCCAGCAGTTTTCTAGCGGACGAGCAGTACTTC.

This clonotype has a count of ten or more. The V call is TRBV6-1, the J call TRBJ2-1, with 16 bases that match TRBD2. The junction had 5 bases not matched to a gene; V was cut back by 6 bases and J by 0 bases. The CDR3 consists of 18 residues. Germline V gives CDR1 MNHNS, CDR2 SASEGT. CDR3 coding DNA: TGTGCCAGCAGGGGGACTAGCGGGAGGGAGGTCTCCTACAATGAGCAGTTCTTC. Its translation: CASRGTSGREVSYNEQFF.

This clonotype was counted ten times or more. Mismatch with germline at one junction end may stem from a read error. The chain couples TRBV5-1 to TRBJ1-1; TRBD1 is a possible D gene (5 bases). The CDR3 contains 18 residues. In germline, CDR1 is SGHRS, CDR2 YFSETQ. The CDR3, as DNA: TGTGCCAGCAGCTTGGAAGAGGGGCCAGAGGTCGTGAACACTGAAGCTTTCTTT. This encodes CASSLEEGPEVVNTEAFF.

As regards this clonotype: Its ends do not fully match the called genes, so a read error is possible. The gene calls are TRBV5-1 and TRBJ2-1; no reliable D call. This CDR3 spans 15 amino acids. Germline-derived CDR1 and CDR2 are SGHRS and YFSETQ. The CDR3: CASSLTVGAHNEQSF. Written as DNA, the CDR3 is TGCGCCAGCAGCTTGACGGTTGGAGCCCACAATGAGCAGTCCTTC.

This chain joins TRBV3-1 and TRBJ2-2; TRBD1 agrees at 7 bases. CDR1 and CDR2 (germline): LGHDT, YNNKEL (reference sequence). The J segment lost 4 bases and the V segment lost 3 bases, leaving 5 bases of the junction unmatched. The CDR3 runs 15 residues. CDR3 DNA sequence: TGTGCCAGCAGCCAGTGGGACAGCGTCACCGGGGAGCTGTTTTTT. It yields the protein CASSQWDSVTGELFF.

A note on this clonotype: Just one base apart from a much larger clone, this may be a read error. The CDR3 DNA is TGTGTCATCAGGGATCCGACTGTGGGGAACCAAGAGACCCAGTACTTC. Protein sequence: CVIRDPTVGNQETQYF. J is TRBJ2-5 and V is TRBV10-3; D is possibly TRBD1 (5 bases). The germline V gene encodes CDR1 ENHRY and CDR2 SYGVKD. This CDR3 region has 16 residues.

The table lists this clonotype with many counts. The chain carries TRBV10-2 and TRBJ1-5; TRBD1 is a possible D gene (5 bases). CDR3 length: 17 residues. V lost 0 bases and J lost 4, with 16 bases in between. CDR1 WSHSY and CDR2 SAAADI come from the germline V gene. The CDR3 DNA reads as TGCGCCAGCAGTGAGTCGGAGGGGCGGGGACGAAATCAGCCCCAGCATTTT. It encodes CASSESEGRGRNQPQHF.

This clonotype came up many times. The J gene is TRBJ2-7, the V gene TRBV6-2 or TRBV6-3; D is ambiguous. The V and J ends lost 2 bases and 7 bases respectively, with 12 bases between them. The CDR3 has 13 amino acids. Germline-derived CDR1 and CDR2 are MNHEY and SVGEGT. CDR3 nucleotides: TGTGCCAGCAGTTACCGACCCAACTGGGAGCAGTACTTC. This gives the protein CASSYRPNWEQYF.

The sample holds many counts of this clonotype. The chain links TRBV28 to TRBJ2-3, with D perhaps matching TRBD1 (5 bases). The germline CDR1 and CDR2 sequences are MDHEN and SYDVKM. The V gene lost 8 bases and the J gene lost 2 bases, with 11 bases spanning the gap. The CDR3 is made up of 13 amino acids. Written as DNA, the CDR3 is TGTGCCAGCTGGGCAGGGAACACAGATACGCAGTATTTT. Its protein product is CASWAGNTDTQYF.

This clonotype was recorded at least ten times. The chain joins TRBV6-1 to TRBJ2-7; unclear D gene. Trimming stripped 4 bases from V and 7 bases from J, with 11 bases between. Germline V gives CDR1 MNHNS, CDR2 SASEGT. The CDR3 spans 12 residues. The CDR3 loop reads CASSAGRREQYF. CDR3 bases: TGTGCCAGCAGTGCCGGTAGACGGGAGCAGTACTTC.

This clonotype showed up many times. This chain connects TRBV6-1 to TRBJ2-7; D gene unclear. V lost 5 bases and J 2 bases, leaving 13 bases between the germline ends. The CDR3 has 14 residues. Germline lookup yields CDR1 MNHNS and CDR2 SASEGT. CDR3 DNA sequence: TGTGCCAGCAGTCCACTTTGGCAGGCCTACGAGCAGTACTTC. This translates into CASSPLWQAYEQYF.

This chain connects TRBV28 to TRBJ1-6; D is possibly TRBD1 (6 bases). V lost 7 bases, J lost 10 bases, and 26 bases lay in between. The V gene's germline CDR1 is MDHEN and CDR2 SYDVKM. The CDR3 contains 17 residues. The CDR3 DNA sequence: TGTGCCAGCAAACCCCGCGGGGGGGCAAGGTCGGGGTCACCCCTCCACTTT. It is translated as CASKPRGGARSGSPLHF.

This clonotype was detected only a few times. This rearrangement joins TRBV7-9 to TRBJ2-7; possibly TRBD1 for D (5 bases). CDR1 is SEHNR and CDR2 is FQNEAQ in the germline V gene (reference sequence). V lost 0 bases, J lost 0 bases, and 9 bases lay in between. The CDR3 has 15 amino acids. The CDR3 DNA follows: TGTGCCAGCAGCTTAGCGGGGCCGAGCTCCTACGAGCAGTACTTC. This codes for CASSLAGPSSYEQYF.

This clonotype was observed a single time. A much larger clone differs by one base, so this may be a read error. The chain employs TRBV12-3 or TRBV12-4 and TRBJ1-1; TRBD1 matches 7 bases. This CDR3 comprises 15 residues. V dropped 11 bases and J dropped 5; count of bases not matched to a gene: 17. CDR3 bases: TGTGCCGGCACAAAAACAGGGGCGCGGGGGACTGAAGCTTTCTTT. Amino acid sequence: CAGTKTGARGTEAFF.

This clonotype was seen repeatedly, ten times or more. The gene calls are TRBV3-1 and TRBJ2-5; 7 bases match TRBD1. CDR3 length: 15 residues. Germline values: CDR1 LGHDT, CDR2 YNNKEL (reference sequence). With 5 bases clipped from V and 5 bases from J, the junction kept 11 bases outside the gene matches. In DNA, the CDR3 is TGTGCCAGCAGCGCCCGACAGGGACCCGGTGAGACCCAGTACTTC. Translating gives CASSARQGPGETQYF.

This clonotype was picked up many times. The chain has TRBV27 and TRBJ2-1, with D maybe TRBD1 (5 bases). The CDR3 extends over 15 amino acids. Germline CDR1 MNHEY, CDR2 SMNVEV (reference sequence). V was pared by 3 bases and J by 2 bases, with 11 bases between. The CDR3 DNA reads TGTGCCAGCAGTTTTATCGAGACAGCCTACAATGAGCAGTTCTTC. It specifies CASSFIETAYNEQFF.

Regarding this clonotype: One junction end does not reproduce the germline sequence, and a read error may be involved. The chain couples TRBV12-3 or TRBV12-4 to TRBJ2-3, with 9 bases identical to TRBD2. This CDR3 spans 15 amino acids. CDR3 loop: CASRLAGDFTDTQYF. DNA of the CDR3: TGTGCCAGCAGATTAGCGGGAGACTTCACAGATACGCAGTATTTT.